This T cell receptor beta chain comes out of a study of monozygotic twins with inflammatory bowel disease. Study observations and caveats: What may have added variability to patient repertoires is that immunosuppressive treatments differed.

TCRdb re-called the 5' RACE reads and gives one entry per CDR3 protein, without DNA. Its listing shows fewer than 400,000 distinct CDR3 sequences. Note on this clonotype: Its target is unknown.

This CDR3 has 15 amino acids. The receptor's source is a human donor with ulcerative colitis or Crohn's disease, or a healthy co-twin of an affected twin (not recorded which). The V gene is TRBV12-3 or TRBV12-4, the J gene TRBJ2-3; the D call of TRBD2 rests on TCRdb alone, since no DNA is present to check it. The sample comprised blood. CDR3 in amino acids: CASSPSAGVTDTQYF.